Listed below are T cell receptor beta chains from one sample, sequenced in a study of blood T cell repertoires in COVID-19. Produced via immunoSEQ multiplex PCR; TCRdb's table is partial and in-frame only. The sample lists tens of thousands of clones; 80% were seen once. The specimen sequenced was peripheral blood. These receptors all come from a woman of 80 years or more with acute or convalescent COVID-19. The CDR3 runs from the conserved cysteine through the conserved F or W. Fields, in order: D gene, clone size, V gene, J gene, CDR3 DNA, CDR3 protein. D genes are given only for firm matches. Clone size, where shown, is once, few, many, or a class for clones that have expanded.

d_call: TRBD1; clone_size: -; v_call: TRBV23-1; j_call: TRBJ2-7; cdr3_nt: TGCGCCAGCAGTCAAAGGCAGGGGGAAATCCACGAGCAGTACTTC; cdr3_aa: CASSQRQGEIHEQYF
d_call: -; clone_size: -; v_call: TRBV12-3/TRBV12-4; j_call: TRBJ1-1; cdr3_nt: TGTGCCAGCACCCGAGGGGGGGTGGTTGAAGCTTTCTTT; cdr3_aa: CASTRGGVVEAFF
d_call: -; clone_size: few; v_call: TRBV2; j_call: TRBJ2-3; cdr3_nt: TGTGCCAGCACCGCTAGAGGGGATACGCAGTATTTT; cdr3_aa: CASTARGDTQYF
d_call: TRBD2; clone_size: -; v_call: TRBV7-8; j_call: TRBJ2-2; cdr3_nt: TGTGCCAGCAGCGTAACTAGCGGGAGGAACACCGGGGAGCTGTTTTTT; cdr3_aa: CASSVTSGRNTGELFF
d_call: TRBD1; clone_size: -; v_call: TRBV3-1/TRBV3-2; j_call: TRBJ2-1; cdr3_nt: TGTGCCAGCAGCCGTCGGGGACAGGCCCCCTACAATGAGCAGTTCTTC; cdr3_aa: CASSRRGQAPYNEQFF
d_call: TRBD1; clone_size: -; v_call: TRBV19; j_call: TRBJ1-3; cdr3_nt: TGTGCCAGTAGTAGGGACAGGTCAAGCTCTGGAAACACCATATATTTT; cdr3_aa: CASSRDRSSSGNTIYF
d_call: -; clone_size: -; v_call: TRBV19; j_call: TRBJ2-6; cdr3_nt: TGTGCCAGTAGTATAGGAAAACTTTCTGGGGCCAACGTCCTGACTTTC; cdr3_aa: CASSIGKLSGANVLTF
d_call: TRBD1; clone_size: -; v_call: TRBV5-1; j_call: TRBJ2-7; cdr3_nt: TGCGCCAGCAAGGGGACAGGGCAAGGTGAGCAGTACTTC; cdr3_aa: CASKGTGQGEQYF
d_call: TRBD1; clone_size: -; v_call: TRBV30; j_call: TRBJ1-6; cdr3_nt: TGTGCCTGGAAGTTCCGGGACAGCTATAATTCACCCCTCCACTTT; cdr3_aa: CAWKFRDSYNSPLHF
d_call: -; clone_size: -; v_call: TRBV24-1; j_call: TRBJ2-3; cdr3_nt: TGTGCCACCAGTGATACACAGAGCTTCACAGATACGCAGTATTTT; cdr3_aa: CATSDTQSFTDTQYF
d_call: -; clone_size: once; v_call: TRBV7-9; j_call: TRBJ2-2; cdr3_nt: TGTGCCAGTCGGGATTTTGCGAACACCGGGGAGCTGTTTTTT; cdr3_aa: CASRDFANTGELFF
d_call: TRBD1; clone_size: -; v_call: TRBV5-6; j_call: TRBJ2-7; cdr3_nt: TGTGCCAGCAGCTTGGCCGGGACAGGGGGCGAGCAGTACTTC; cdr3_aa: CASSLAGTGGEQYF
d_call: TRBD1; clone_size: -; v_call: TRBV18; j_call: TRBJ1-2; cdr3_nt: TGTGCCAGCTCACCACCCGGGACAGGAAACTATGGCTACACCTTC; cdr3_aa: CASSPPGTGNYGYTF
d_call: TRBD2; clone_size: -; v_call: TRBV9; j_call: TRBJ2-5; cdr3_nt: TGTGCCAGCAGCGTATCCGGGACTAGCGAAGAGACCCAGTACTTC; cdr3_aa: CASSVSGTSEETQYF
d_call: TRBD1; clone_size: -; v_call: TRBV5-1; j_call: TRBJ1-3; cdr3_nt: TGCGCCAGCAGCTTGGGCCACAGGGGCCTCCTCTCTGGAAACACCATATATTTT; cdr3_aa: CASSLGHRGLLSGNTIYF
d_call: TRBD2; clone_size: -; v_call: TRBV19; j_call: TRBJ2-3; cdr3_nt: TGTGCCAGTAGCCCTAACCCGACTAGCGGGAAAGGGGATACGCAGTATTTT; cdr3_aa: CASSPNPTSGKGDTQYF
d_call: -; clone_size: -; v_call: TRBV13; j_call: TRBJ1-6; cdr3_nt: TGTGCCAGCAGCCCAGACCGGAGCTCCTATAATTCACCCCTCCACTTT; cdr3_aa: CASSPDRSSYNSPLHF
d_call: TRBD1; clone_size: -; v_call: TRBV5-1; j_call: TRBJ2-5; cdr3_nt: TGCGCCAGCAGCTTACAGGGGGCACAAGAGACCCAGTACTTC; cdr3_aa: CASSLQGAQETQYF
d_call: -; clone_size: -; v_call: TRBV19; j_call: TRBJ1-1; cdr3_nt: TGTGCCAGTACCCCCCGTGCGGTGAACACTGAAGCTTTCTTT; cdr3_aa: CASTPRAVNTEAFF
d_call: TRBD1; clone_size: few; v_call: TRBV15; j_call: TRBJ1-5; cdr3_nt: TGTGCCACCAGCAGAGCAGACAGGGTTTGGCCCCAGCATTTT; cdr3_aa: CATSRADRVWPQHF
d_call: TRBD1; clone_size: -; v_call: TRBV19; j_call: TRBJ1-5; cdr3_nt: TGTGCCAGTAGACCGGACAGGGGGGTACTTCAGCCCCAGCATTTT; cdr3_aa: CASRPDRGVLQPQHF
d_call: TRBD2; clone_size: -; v_call: TRBV6-5; j_call: TRBJ2-1; cdr3_nt: TGTGCCAGCAGTTACGGCGGGGGACGCAATGAGCAGTTCTTC; cdr3_aa: CASSYGGGRNEQFF
d_call: -; clone_size: -; v_call: TRBV5-6; j_call: TRBJ1-3; cdr3_nt: TGTGCCAGCAGCTTGATTCAGATTGGAAACACCATATATTTT; cdr3_aa: CASSLIQIGNTIYF
d_call: -; clone_size: -; v_call: TRBV27; j_call: TRBJ1-5; cdr3_nt: TGTGCCAGCAGTTACAGGGTGAATCAGCCCCAGCATTTT; cdr3_aa: CASSYRVNQPQHF
d_call: -; clone_size: -; v_call: TRBV6-5; j_call: TRBJ1-1; cdr3_nt: TGTGCCAGCCGCTATGAAGGGGCGAGGAACACTGAAGCTTTCTTT; cdr3_aa: CASRYEGARNTEAFF
d_call: -; clone_size: -; v_call: TRBV7-2; j_call: TRBJ2-1; cdr3_nt: TGTGCCAGCAGTCCGTCAGGGTTTAGGGTTTACAATGAGCAGTTCTTC; cdr3_aa: CASSPSGFRVYNEQFF
d_call: -; clone_size: -; v_call: TRBV21-1; j_call: TRBJ2-1; cdr3_nt: TGTGCCAGCAGCAGTTCAACTAGCGGGGGTTACAATGAGCAGTTCTTC; cdr3_aa: CASSSSTSGGYNEQFF
d_call: -; clone_size: -; v_call: TRBV29-1; j_call: TRBJ1-1; cdr3_nt: TGCAGCGTTGATATCCGCGGCAGGGCGGACACTGAAGCTTTCTTT; cdr3_aa: CSVDIRGRADTEAFF
d_call: TRBD2; clone_size: -; v_call: TRBV11-2; j_call: TRBJ2-1; cdr3_nt: TGTGCCAGCAGCTTCGGACTAGCGGGAGGCGTTGAGCAGTTCTTC; cdr3_aa: CASSFGLAGGVEQFF